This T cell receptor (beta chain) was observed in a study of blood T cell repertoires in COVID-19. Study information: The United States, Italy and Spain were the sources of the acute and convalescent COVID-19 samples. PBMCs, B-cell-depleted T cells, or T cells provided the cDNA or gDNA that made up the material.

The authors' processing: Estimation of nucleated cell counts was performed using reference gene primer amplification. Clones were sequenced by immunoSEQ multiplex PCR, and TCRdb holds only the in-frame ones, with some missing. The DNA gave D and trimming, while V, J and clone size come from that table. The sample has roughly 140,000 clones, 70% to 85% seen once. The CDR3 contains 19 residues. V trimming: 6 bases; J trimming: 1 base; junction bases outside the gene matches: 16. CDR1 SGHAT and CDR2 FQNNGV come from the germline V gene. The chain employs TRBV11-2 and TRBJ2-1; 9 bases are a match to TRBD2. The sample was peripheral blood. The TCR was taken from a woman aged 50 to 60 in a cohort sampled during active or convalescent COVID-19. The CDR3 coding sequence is TGTGCCAGCAGTCCTACACTACGGCGGGGGGGCATATCCTACAATGAGCAGTTCTTC. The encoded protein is CASSPTLRRGGISYNEQFF.